This T cell receptor (beta chain) was sequenced during a study of T cell repertoires in cytomegalovirus infection (dated by TCRdb to about 2019). With respect to the entire study: Donor HLA type was relevant to the analysis, because carriage of CMV infection together with the matching HLA type was indicated by public TCR beta signatures. Overall results and qualifications from the work: The ex vivo response was dominated by HLA-C-restricted CMV-specific TCR beta clonotypes, which also provided the single most frequent clonotype in two of eight donors. In both this cohort and an independent cohort of more than 350 donors, the cumulative frequency of public TCR beta family members distinguished carriers of CMV infection plus the relevant HLA type.

Sequencing used an Illumina HiSeq 1500. TCRdb took the public reads, trimmed them with fastp at Q25, ran MiXCR for clone calling and kept in-frame beta chains. CDR3 protein duplicates are merged, each entry listing the most common genes and DNA. In this sample the table shows hundreds of thousands of distinct CDR3 sequences, over 7.5% of which occur a single time. The ten largest make up about 4.5% of the sample. Of note for this clonotype: This clone's antigen is unknown. Base qualities are not provided; no much larger clone lies one nucleotide away.

CDR1 and CDR2 (SGHDN, FVKESK) derive from the germline V gene. Including the terminal cysteine and phenylalanine, the CDR3 comprises 15 residues. Just CDR3 DNA is preserved here, 45 bases in frame from base 1. The junction shows trimming of 4 bases on V and 4 bases on J, plus 13 bases between the germline ends. The clonotype comes from a human donor in good health (CMV status not recorded). Some clones in this sample may be carry-over from other donors' samples. The material sequenced was PBMCs. The sequence joins TRBV14 to TRBJ2-2, and possibly TRBD2, on 5 matching bases. In nucleotides, the sequence is TGTGCCAGCAGCCTCACGGGGTGGAGCACCGGGGAGCTGTTTTTT. It encodes CASSLTGWSTGELFF.